This note documents a single T cell receptor (beta chain) sequence. The antigen is undetermined. This sample was included in a study of blood T cells in healthy people across ages. Collection of ten milliliters of peripheral blood was performed for each donor. Then a second PCR, running roughly 7 to 11 cycles, was carried out with a sample-barcoded 5' primer and a J-beta primer mix. TCRdb processed the 5' RACE reads anew with MiXCR; each CDR3 protein has one entry. The sample shows about 1.6 million distinct CDR3 sequences, 30% to 40% of them seen only once. General study findings and limits: Getting older went along with TCR beta diversity per million T cells dropping roughly linearly. Long-lived donors exceeded aged donors in naive CD4+ cells and diversity.

The germline gives CDR1 MGHRA, CDR2 YSYEKL. There are 13 residues in the CDR3. Trimming took 3 bases from V and 7 from J, leaving 9 bases between them. The clonotype comes from a woman in her twenties or thirties in good health. Sample: blood. The chain is built from TRBV4-1 and TRBJ1-4; D gene unclear. CDR3 residues: CASSQGVLEKLFF. The DNA of the CDR3 is TGCGCCAGCAGCCAGGGAGTTCTTGAAAAACTGTTTTTT.